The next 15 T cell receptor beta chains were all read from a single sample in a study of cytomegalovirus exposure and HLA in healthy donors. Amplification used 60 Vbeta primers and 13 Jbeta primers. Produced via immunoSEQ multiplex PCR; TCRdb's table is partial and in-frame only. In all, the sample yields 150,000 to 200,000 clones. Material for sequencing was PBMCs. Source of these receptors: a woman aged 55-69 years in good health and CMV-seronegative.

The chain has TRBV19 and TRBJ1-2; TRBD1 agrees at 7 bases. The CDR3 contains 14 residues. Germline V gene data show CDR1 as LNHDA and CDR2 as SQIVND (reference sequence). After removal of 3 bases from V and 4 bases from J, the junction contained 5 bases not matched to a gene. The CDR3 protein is CASSMPRDSYGYTF. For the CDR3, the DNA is TGTGCCAGTAGTATGCCCAGGGACAGCTATGGCTACACCTTC.

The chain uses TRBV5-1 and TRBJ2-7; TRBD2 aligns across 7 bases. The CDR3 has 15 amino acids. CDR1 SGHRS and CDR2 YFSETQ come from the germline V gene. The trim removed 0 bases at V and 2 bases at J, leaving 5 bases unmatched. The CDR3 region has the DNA TGCGCCAGCAGCTTGGGGGAGGGGAACACCTACGAGCAGTACTTC. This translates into CASSLGEGNTYEQYF.

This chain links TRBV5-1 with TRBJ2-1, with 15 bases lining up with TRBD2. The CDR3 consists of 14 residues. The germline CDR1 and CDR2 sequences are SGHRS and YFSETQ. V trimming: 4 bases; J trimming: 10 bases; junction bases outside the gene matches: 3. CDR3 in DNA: TGCGCCAGCAGCATGGGACTAGCGGGAGGAGAGCAGTTCTTC. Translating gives CASSMGLAGGEQFF.

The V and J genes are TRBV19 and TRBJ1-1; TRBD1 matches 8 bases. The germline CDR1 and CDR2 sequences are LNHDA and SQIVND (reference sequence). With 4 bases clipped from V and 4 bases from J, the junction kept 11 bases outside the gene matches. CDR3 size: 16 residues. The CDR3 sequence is CASSTRQGILATEAFF. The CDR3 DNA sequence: TGTGCCAGTAGTACGCGACAGGGGATCTTGGCCACTGAAGCTTTCTTT.

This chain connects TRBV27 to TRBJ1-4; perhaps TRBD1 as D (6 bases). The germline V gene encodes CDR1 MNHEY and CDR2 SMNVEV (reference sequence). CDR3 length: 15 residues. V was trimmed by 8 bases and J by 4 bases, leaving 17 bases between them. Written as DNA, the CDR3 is TGTGCCAGCGGTATGGCGACAGGATTTAATGAAAAACTGTTTTTT. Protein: CASGMATGFNEKLFF.

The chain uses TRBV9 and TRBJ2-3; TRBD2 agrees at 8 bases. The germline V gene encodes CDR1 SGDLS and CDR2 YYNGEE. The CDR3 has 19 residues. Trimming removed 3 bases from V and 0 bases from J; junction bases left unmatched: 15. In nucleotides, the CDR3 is TGTGCCAGCAGCGAGGGCAGCGGGGGAAGTATAACTAGCACAGATACGCAGTATTTT. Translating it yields CASSEGSGGSITSTDTQYF.

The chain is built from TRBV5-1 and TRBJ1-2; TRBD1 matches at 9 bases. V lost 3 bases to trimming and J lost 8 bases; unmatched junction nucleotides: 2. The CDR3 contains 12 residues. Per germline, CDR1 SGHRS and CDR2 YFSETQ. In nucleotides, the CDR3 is TGCGCCAGCAGCTGGACAGGGGAAGGCTACACCTTC. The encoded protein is CASSWTGEGYTF.

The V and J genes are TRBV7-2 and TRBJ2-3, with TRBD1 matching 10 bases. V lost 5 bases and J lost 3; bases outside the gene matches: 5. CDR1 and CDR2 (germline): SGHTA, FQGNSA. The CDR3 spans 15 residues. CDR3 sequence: CASSIRDRGTDTQYF. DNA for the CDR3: TGTGCCAGCAGCATCCGGGACAGGGGAACAGATACGCAGTATTTT.

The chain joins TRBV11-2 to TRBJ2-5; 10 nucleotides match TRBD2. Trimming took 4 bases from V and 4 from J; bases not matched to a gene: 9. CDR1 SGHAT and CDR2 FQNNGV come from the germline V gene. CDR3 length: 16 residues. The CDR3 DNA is TGTGCCAGCAGCTCGTTAGCGGGGGGCCCGGGAGAGACCCAGTACTTC. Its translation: CASSSLAGGPGETQYF.

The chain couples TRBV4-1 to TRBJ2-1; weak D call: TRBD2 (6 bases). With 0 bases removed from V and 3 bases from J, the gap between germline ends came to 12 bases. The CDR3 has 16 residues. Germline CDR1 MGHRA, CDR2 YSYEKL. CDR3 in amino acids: CASSQDTNGGYNEQFF. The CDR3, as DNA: TGCGCCAGCAGCCAAGATACGAACGGGGGCTACAATGAGCAGTTCTTC.

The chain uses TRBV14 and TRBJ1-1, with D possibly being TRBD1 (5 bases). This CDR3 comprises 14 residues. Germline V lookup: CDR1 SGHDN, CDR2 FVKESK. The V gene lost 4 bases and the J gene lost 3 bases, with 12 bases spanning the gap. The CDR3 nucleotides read TGTGCCAGCAGCCCTTCAGGGAGGTACACTGAAGCTTTCTTT. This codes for CASSPSGRYTEAFF.

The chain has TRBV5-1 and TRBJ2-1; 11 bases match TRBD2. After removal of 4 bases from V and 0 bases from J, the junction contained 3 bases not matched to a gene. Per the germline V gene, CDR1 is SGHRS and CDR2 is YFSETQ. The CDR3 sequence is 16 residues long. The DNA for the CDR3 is TGCGCCAGCAGCCAACTAGCGGGGGTCTCCTACAATGAGCAGTTCTTC. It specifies CASSQLAGVSYNEQFF.

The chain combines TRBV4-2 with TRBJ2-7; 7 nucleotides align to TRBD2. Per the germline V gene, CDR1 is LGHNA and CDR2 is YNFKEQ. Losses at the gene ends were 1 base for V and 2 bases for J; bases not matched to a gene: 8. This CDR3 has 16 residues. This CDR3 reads CASSQAGGSPTYEQYF. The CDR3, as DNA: TGTGCCAGCAGCCAAGCCGGGGGGAGCCCAACCTACGAGCAGTACTTC.

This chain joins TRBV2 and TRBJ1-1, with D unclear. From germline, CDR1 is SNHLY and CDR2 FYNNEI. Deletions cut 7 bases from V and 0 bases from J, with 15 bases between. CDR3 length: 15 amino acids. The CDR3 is CASIKEESMNTEAFF. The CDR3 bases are TGTGCCAGCATCAAGGAGGAAAGTATGAACACTGAAGCTTTCTTT. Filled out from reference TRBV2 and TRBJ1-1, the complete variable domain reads EPEVTQTPSHQVTQMGQEVILRCVPISNHLYFYWYRQILGQKVEFLVSFYNNEISEKSEIFDDQFSVERPDGSNFTLKIRSTKLEDSAMYFCASIKEESMNTEAFFGQGTRLTVV.

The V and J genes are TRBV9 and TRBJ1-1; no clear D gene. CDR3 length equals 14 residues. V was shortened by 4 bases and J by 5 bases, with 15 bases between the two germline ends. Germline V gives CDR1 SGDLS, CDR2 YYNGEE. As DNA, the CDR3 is TGTGCCAGCAGCCCCCAGAAAGAGGGAACTGAAGCTTTCTTT. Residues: CASSPQKEGTEAFF.